The source of this T cell receptor (beta chain) is a study of monozygotic twins with inflammatory bowel disease. Study observations and caveats: Twin pairs that were concordant did not differ from discordant pairs in repertoire similarity, possibly from limited power. Clonotypes shared with others were fewer in IBD patients than in healthy twins, especially with disease activity.

With regard to this clonotype: What it binds is unknown.

Per TCR library, about 3.5 ug of total RNA was used. The cDNA of both the TCRalpha and TCRbeta chains was subjected to two nested PCRs of approximately 17 and 9 cycles. TCRdb re-called the 5' RACE reads and catalogs CDR3 proteins one per entry, DNA excluded. In total, the table holds 110,000 to 150,000 distinct CDR3 sequences. This CDR3 region has 11 residues. V usage is TRBV12-3 or TRBV12-4 and J usage is TRBJ2-7. This TCR was recovered from a human donor with ulcerative colitis or Crohn's disease, or a healthy co-twin of an affected twin (not recorded which). The sequencing input was blood. This CDR3 is CASSPHYEQYF.